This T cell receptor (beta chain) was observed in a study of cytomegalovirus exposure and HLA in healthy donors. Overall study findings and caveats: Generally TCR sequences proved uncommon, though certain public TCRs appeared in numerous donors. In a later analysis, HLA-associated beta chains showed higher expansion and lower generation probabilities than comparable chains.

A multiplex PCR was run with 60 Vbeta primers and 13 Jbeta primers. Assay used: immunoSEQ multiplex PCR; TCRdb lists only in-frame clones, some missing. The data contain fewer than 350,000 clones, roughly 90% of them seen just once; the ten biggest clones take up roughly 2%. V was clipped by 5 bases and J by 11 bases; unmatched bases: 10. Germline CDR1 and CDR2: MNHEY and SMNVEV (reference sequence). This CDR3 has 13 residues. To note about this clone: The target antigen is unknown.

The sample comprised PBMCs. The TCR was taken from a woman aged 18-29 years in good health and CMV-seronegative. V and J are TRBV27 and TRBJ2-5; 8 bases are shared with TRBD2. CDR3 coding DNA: TGTGCCAGCAGTACGGGGGGGTTTCAAGAGCAGTACTTC. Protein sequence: CASSTGGFQEQYF.